The 18 T cell receptor beta chains in this list originate from one sample, sequenced in a study of CD8 T cells in ankylosing spondylitis. Notes on the study in general: Seemingly distinctive of ankylosing spondylitis blood was a TCR beta motif formed by eight highly homologous variants.

These receptors lack a known antigen. TCRdb reprocessed the 5' RACE reads with MiXCR, giving one entry per CDR3 protein. The sample yields some 840,000 distinct CDR3 sequences, 12% seen once. Specimen: blood, either unsorted or a sorted T cell fraction (not recorded which). The receptors here all came from a male donor with ankylosing spondylitis.

This clonotype appeared a few times. The chain uses TRBV3-1 and TRBJ2-4; 8 bases fit TRBD1. Germline V lookup: CDR1 LGHDT, CDR2 YNNKEL (reference sequence). CDR3 length: 16 amino acids. V lost 3 bases and J lost 7; bases outside the gene matches: 11. The CDR3 spells CASSHLIGQGGNIQYF. CDR3 DNA: TGTGCCAGCAGCCACCTGATCGGACAGGGCGGGAACATTCAGTACTTC.

The genes are TRBV9 and TRBJ2-3; the D gene is possibly TRBD1 (6 bases). Germline V gene sequence: CDR1 SGDLS, CDR2 YYNGEE. V was cut by 0 bases and J by 6 bases, with 11 bases left in between. There are 14 residues in the CDR3. DNA for the CDR3: TGTGCCAGCAGCGTAGTGGGGGCTTCGGATACGCAGTATTTT. Encoded protein: CASSVVGASDTQYF.

V gene TRBV5-5 combines with J gene TRBJ1-1; maybe TRBD1 (6 bases). V gave up 4 bases and J gave up 0 bases, with 16 bases separating them. CDR3 length equals 16 residues. CDR1 SGHKS and CDR2 YYEKEE come from the germline V gene (reference sequence). In nucleotides, the CDR3 is TGTGCCAGCAGCCCGGACACAGGGCGATTGAACACTGAAGCTTTCTTT. Its translation is CASSPDTGRLNTEAFF.

This clonotype showed up just a few times. The chain combines TRBV11-2 with TRBJ2-1; 9 bases match TRBD2. Germline CDR1 SGHAT, CDR2 FQNNGV. The CDR3 extends over 16 amino acids. The trim removed 3 bases at V and 0 bases at J, leaving 3 bases unmatched. In DNA form, the CDR3 reads TGTGCCAGCAGCTTTTATAGCGGGGGCTCCTACAATGAGCAGTTCTTC. The encoded protein is CASSFYSGGSYNEQFF. Full variable domain (missing parts from reference TRBV11-2 and TRBJ2-1): EAGVAQSPRYKIIEKRQSVAFWCNPISGHATLYWYQQILGQGPKLLIQFQNNGVVDDSQLPKDRFSAERLKGVDSTLKIQPAKLEDSAVYLCASSFYSGGSYNEQFFGPGTRLTVL.

This clonotype was seen more than once but under ten times. The J gene is TRBJ2-1, the V gene TRBV7-6; 14 bases align to TRBD2. V dropped 5 bases and J dropped 4; count of bases not matched to a gene: 10. This CDR3 has 18 residues. The germline gives CDR1 SGHVS, CDR2 FNYEAQ. The CDR3, as DNA: TGTGCCAGCAGCCCGGAGGGACTAGCGGGAGTGGCATACAATGAGCAGTTCTTC. Translating it yields CASSPEGLAGVAYNEQFF. The variable domain in full, with the rest retrieved from reference TRBV7-6 and TRBJ2-1, is GAGVSQSPRYKVTKRGQDVALRCDPISGHVSLYWYRQALGQGPEFLTYFNYEAQQDKSGLPNDRFSAERPEGSISTLTIQRTEQRDSAMYRCASSPEGLAGVAYNEQFFGPGTRLTVL.

In its sample, this clonotype was seen many times. The chain employs TRBV27 and TRBJ1-5; D is uncertain. This CDR3 region has 16 residues. Trimming left V 5 bases short and J 0 bases short, with 14 bases between. The V gene's germline CDR1 is MNHEY and CDR2 SMNVEV (reference sequence). CDR3 region: CASSPLPGNSNQPQHF. CDR3 DNA sequence: TGTGCCAGCAGTCCCCTCCCCGGGAATAGCAATCAGCCCCAGCATTTT.

The chain recombines TRBV28 with TRBJ2-7; TRBD1 aligns across 7 bases. Losses at the gene ends were 4 bases for V and 0 bases for J; bases not matched to a gene: 9. Germline V lookup: CDR1 MDHEN, CDR2 SYDVKM. The CDR3 consists of 16 residues. CDR3 in DNA: TGTGCCAGCAGTTCCCACGGGACAGCTTCCTCCTACGAGCAGTACTTC. Translation gives CASSSHGTASSYEQYF. The full variable domain, with the rest looked up from reference TRBV28 and TRBJ2-7, is DVKVTQSSRYLVKRTGEKVFLECVQDMDHENMFWYRQDPGLGLRLIYFSYDVKMKEKGDIPEGYSVSREKKERFSLILESASTNQTSMYLCASSSHGTASSYEQYFGPGTRLTVT.

This clonotype has just a few counts. This sequence joins TRBV5-6 and TRBJ2-3, with 10 bases identical to TRBD2. CDR1 is SGHDT, CDR2 YYEEEE, per germline. The CDR3 spans 15 residues. V lost 3 bases and J lost 0; bases outside the gene matches: 1. In nucleotides, the CDR3 is TGTGCCAGCAGCTGGACTAGCGGTAGCACAGATACGCAGTATTTT. Translating gives CASSWTSGSTDTQYF.

The chain has TRBV5-1 and TRBJ1-4; D is unresolved. Trimming pared 1 base from V and 5 bases from J, leaving 12 bases between. From germline, CDR1 is SGHRS and CDR2 YFSETQ. CDR3 size: 15 residues. In nucleotides, the CDR3 is TGCGCCAGCAGCTTGAAAGAAGGGTTCAATGAAAAACTGTTTTTT. Residues: CASSLKEGFNEKLFF.

The sample holds many counts of this clonotype. The rearrangement uses TRBV11-2 and TRBJ2-7; 7 bases are shared with TRBD2. This CDR3 is 14 amino acids long. With 7 bases clipped from V and 4 bases from J, the junction kept 10 bases outside the gene matches. CDR1 SGHAT and CDR2 FQNNGV come from the germline V gene. CDR3 region: CASTLLAGDYEQYF. CDR3 nucleotide sequence: TGTGCCAGCACCCTACTGGCGGGGGATTACGAGCAGTACTTC.

The chain joins TRBV24-1 to TRBJ1-4, with TRBD1 matching over 9 bases. Germline assignment: CDR1 KGHDR and CDR2 SFDVKD. Trimming removed 4 bases from V and 8 bases from J; junction bases left unmatched: 7. The CDR3 length is 15 residues. CDR3 DNA sequence: TGTGCCACCAGTGACCCCGGGACAGGGTCCGAAAAACTGTTTTTT. It encodes CATSDPGTGSEKLFF.

This clonotype was observed a handful of times. The J gene is TRBJ1-5, the V gene TRBV12-3 or TRBV12-4, with D maybe TRBD1 (5 bases). V dropped 6 bases and J dropped 0 bases, with 12 bases sitting between them. CDR3 size: 15 residues. CDR3 nucleotide sequence: TGTGCCAGCAGCTGGGACGGTATTAGCAATCAGCCCCAGCATTTT. Its translation: CASSWDGISNQPQHF.

Only a few counts were recorded for this clonotype. CDR3 DNA sequence: TGTGCCAGCAGCTTTGGGGCCCTAGAGACCCAGTACTTC. It specifies CASSFGALETQYF. The chain joins TRBV7-9 to TRBJ2-5; weak D call: TRBD1 (5 bases). Between the trimmed V and J ends, which lost 3 bases and 4 bases, there was a span of 9 bases. This CDR3 comprises 13 residues. CDR1 and CDR2 from the germline V gene are SEHNR and FQNEAQ (reference sequence).

This clonotype was observed a handful of times. The CDR3 is CSASRLAGGRTDTQYF. CDR3 bases: TGCAGTGCTTCTCGACTAGCGGGAGGCCGCACAGATACGCAGTATTTT. The V and J genes are TRBV20-1 and TRBJ2-3, with 13 nucleotides matching TRBD2. Germline values: CDR1 DFQATT, CDR2 SNEGSKA (reference sequence). Trimming took 5 bases from V and 1 from J; bases not matched to a gene: 6. The CDR3 runs 16 residues.

This clonotype occurred many times. V gene TRBV7-2 combines with J gene TRBJ2-3, with D hard to call. V was clipped by 1 base and J by 2 bases, with 7 bases between them. CDR3 length: 14 amino acids. Germline V gene data show CDR1 as SGHTA and CDR2 as FQGNSA. The CDR3 nucleotides read TGTGCCAGCAGCTTAGTCGGCCCCACAGATACGCAGTATTTT. This codes for CASSLVGPTDTQYF.

This clonotype has a handful of counts. A read error may produce the germline difference seen at one junction end. The rearrangement joins TRBV6-1 to TRBJ1-2; TRBD1 might be the D (6 bases). This CDR3 contains 15 residues. Germline lookup yields CDR1 MNHNS and CDR2 SASEGT. The CDR3 sequence: CASSQATGSLYGYTF. The CDR3 region has the DNA TGTGCCAGCAGTCAAGCGACAGGCTCACTCTATGGCTACACCTTC.

This clonotype was found a few times. V gene TRBV20-1 combines with J gene TRBJ2-5; D is ambiguous. The CDR3 extends over 13 amino acids. Germline CDR1 is DFQATT and CDR2 is SNEGSKA (reference sequence). V shed 3 bases and J shed 1 base, with 9 bases lying between them. CDR3 DNA: TGCAGTGCTAGGGGTTCCAGCCAAGAGACCCAGTACTTC. Protein product: CSARGSSQETQYF.

The sample holds many counts of this clonotype. The chain employs TRBV12-3 or TRBV12-4 and TRBJ1-1; TRBD1 is a possible D gene (6 bases). Trimming removed 6 bases from V and 5 bases from J, with 19 bases in between. The CDR3 consists of 15 residues. In DNA, the CDR3 is TGTGCCAGCAGGGGAAAACAGGGAAGAGGAACTGAAGCTTTCTTT. Translation: CASRGKQGRGTEAFF.